These T cell receptor beta chains were read from a single sample in a study of blood T cell repertoires in COVID-19. Data came from immunoSEQ multiplex PCR; TCRdb stores just in-frame clones and leaves some out. The sample consists of under 250,000 clones, around 89% of them appearing once. Sequencing was performed on peripheral blood. Receptor source: a woman aged 35 to 49 with acute or convalescent COVID-19. CDR3s include the opening cysteine and the closing phenylalanine or tryptophan. Fields, in order: clone size, V gene, J gene, D gene, CDR3 protein, CDR3 DNA. A D gene is named only where the DNA matches it firmly. The size field is filled for only some rows; it gives once, few, many or a size class.

abundance: .; v_gene: TRBV7-3; j_gene: TRBJ1-2; d_gene: .; CDR3aa: CASSPGQNNGYTF; CDR3nt: TGTGCCAGCAGCCCTGGGCAGAATAATGGCTACACCTTC
abundance: .; v_gene: TRBV7-9; j_gene: TRBJ2-2; d_gene: .; CDR3aa: CASSPKAGTITGELFF; CDR3nt: TGTGCCAGCAGCCCCAAGGCAGGGACAATCACCGGGGAGCTGTTTTTT
abundance: .; v_gene: TRBV7-2; j_gene: TRBJ2-5; d_gene: TRBD1; CDR3aa: CASRPGGETQYF; CDR3nt: TGTGCCAGCAGACCAGGGGGAGAGACCCAGTACTTC
abundance: .; v_gene: TRBV27; j_gene: TRBJ2-2; d_gene: TRBD1; CDR3aa: CASSLFADRVGELFF; CDR3nt: TGTGCCAGCAGTTTATTCGCCGACAGGGTCGGGGAGCTGTTTTTT
abundance: .; v_gene: TRBV5-1; j_gene: TRBJ1-5; d_gene: .; CDR3aa: CASSLRQGEGPQHF; CDR3nt: TGCGCCAGCAGCTTAAGGCAGGGTGAAGGGCCCCAGCATTTT
abundance: .; v_gene: TRBV27; j_gene: TRBJ2-1; d_gene: .; CDR3aa: CASSLRGFYNEQFF; CDR3nt: TGTGCCAGCAGCCTCAGAGGGTTTTACAATGAGCAGTTCTTC
abundance: .; v_gene: TRBV19; j_gene: TRBJ1-2; d_gene: .; CDR3aa: CASSPDMGYGYTF; CDR3nt: TGTGCCAGTAGTCCCGACATGGGCTATGGCTACACCTTC
abundance: .; v_gene: TRBV6-4; j_gene: TRBJ1-4; d_gene: .; CDR3aa: CASSDSPGEKLFF; CDR3nt: TGTGCCAGCAGTGACTCCCCAGGGGAAAAACTGTTTTTT
abundance: .; v_gene: TRBV19; j_gene: TRBJ1-2; d_gene: .; CDR3aa: CASSPRTTWAYGYTF; CDR3nt: TGTGCCAGTAGTCCTCGGACAACGTGGGCCTATGGCTACACCTTC
abundance: .; v_gene: TRBV6-4; j_gene: TRBJ2-2; d_gene: .; CDR3aa: CASSDRELGAVSGELFF; CDR3nt: TGTGCCAGCAGTGACCGCGAGTTGGGGGCGGTCTCCGGGGAGCTGTTTTTT
abundance: .; v_gene: TRBV19; j_gene: TRBJ2-3; d_gene: .; CDR3aa: CASAFRGAYTDTQYF; CDR3nt: TGTGCCAGTGCCTTTCGGGGGGCGTACACAGATACGCAGTATTTT
abundance: .; v_gene: TRBV24-1; j_gene: TRBJ2-1; d_gene: TRBD2; CDR3aa: CATSAKGLAGHEQFF; CDR3nt: TGTGCCACCAGTGCCAAAGGACTAGCGGGGCATGAGCAGTTCTTC
abundance: few; v_gene: TRBV19; j_gene: TRBJ1-5; d_gene: TRBD1; CDR3aa: CASSMNAGGSNQPQHF; CDR3nt: TGTGCCAGTAGTATGAATGCAGGGGGAAGCAATCAGCCCCAGCATTTT
abundance: .; v_gene: TRBV9; j_gene: TRBJ2-3; d_gene: TRBD2; CDR3aa: CASSVGNSGGRDTQYF; CDR3nt: TGTGCCAGCAGCGTAGGAAATAGCGGGGGGCGAGACACGCAGTATTTT
abundance: once; v_gene: TRBV5-5; j_gene: TRBJ1-1; d_gene: .; CDR3aa: CASSLGSGEAFF; CDR3nt: TGTGCCAGCAGCTTGGGTTCAGGTGAAGCTTTCTTT
abundance: .; v_gene: TRBV2; j_gene: TRBJ1-1; d_gene: .; CDR3aa: CASSVRRETEAFF; CDR3nt: TGTGCCAGCAGTGTAAGGAGGGAAACTGAAGCTTTCTTT
abundance: .; v_gene: TRBV5-4; j_gene: TRBJ2-1; d_gene: TRBD2; CDR3aa: CASSLVGGLAGANNEQFF; CDR3nt: TGTGCCAGCAGCTTGGTAGGGGGACTAGCGGGGGCTAACAATGAGCAGTTCTTC
abundance: .; v_gene: TRBV2; j_gene: TRBJ2-3; d_gene: TRBD2; CDR3aa: CASSEGLAGADTQYF; CDR3nt: TGTGCCAGCAGTGAAGGGCTAGCGGGGGCTGATACGCAGTATTTT
abundance: once; v_gene: TRBV7-9; j_gene: TRBJ2-3; d_gene: .; CDR3aa: CASNRDGDSGTQYF; CDR3nt: TGTGCCAGCAACCGAGACGGGGACTCGGGTACGCAGTATTTT
abundance: .; v_gene: TRBV7-6; j_gene: TRBJ2-3; d_gene: TRBD2; CDR3aa: CASSLAAGAGGRTDTQYF; CDR3nt: TGTGCCAGCAGCTTAGCGGCGGGAGCGGGGGGTCGCACAGATACGCAGTATTTT
abundance: .; v_gene: TRBV5-1; j_gene: TRBJ2-2; d_gene: TRBD1; CDR3aa: CASSWTGEIGELFF; CDR3nt: TGCGCCAGCAGCTGGACAGGGGAGATCGGGGAGCTGTTTTTT
abundance: .; v_gene: TRBV2; j_gene: TRBJ2-5; d_gene: .; CDR3aa: CASSEARGARQETQYF; CDR3nt: TGTGCCAGCAGTGAAGCCCGGGGGGCCCGACAAGAGACCCAGTACTTC
abundance: .; v_gene: TRBV5-6; j_gene: TRBJ2-4; d_gene: .; CDR3aa: CASSLLEEDQYF; CDR3nt: TGTGCCAGCAGCTTACTGGAAGAGGATCAGTACTTC
abundance: .; v_gene: TRBV7-3; j_gene: TRBJ2-3; d_gene: .; CDR3aa: CASSLGADTQYF; CDR3nt: TGTGCCAGCAGCTTAGGGGCCGATACGCAGTATTTT
abundance: .; v_gene: TRBV29-1; j_gene: TRBJ1-1; d_gene: .; CDR3aa: CSVEPGVATEAFF; CDR3nt: TGCAGCGTTGAACCCGGAGTGGCCACTGAAGCTTTCTTT
abundance: .; v_gene: TRBV7-9; j_gene: TRBJ1-4; d_gene: TRBD1; CDR3aa: CATGTGALGTNEKLFF; CDR3nt: TGTGCCACCGGGACAGGGGCCCTGGGAACTAATGAAAAACTGTTTTTT
abundance: .; v_gene: TRBV2; j_gene: TRBJ1-2; d_gene: .; CDR3aa: CASSERGAVGYTF; CDR3nt: TGTGCCAGCAGTGAACGGGGGGCAGTTGGCTACACCTTC
abundance: .; v_gene: TRBV12-3/TRBV12-4; j_gene: TRBJ2-1; d_gene: TRBD2; CDR3aa: CASSDGLAPFF; CDR3nt: TGTGCCAGCAGTGACGGACTAGCACCGTTCTTC
abundance: .; v_gene: TRBV12-3/TRBV12-4; j_gene: TRBJ1-2; d_gene: .; CDR3aa: CAYSGGANYGYTF; CDR3nt: TGTGCCTATAGCGGCGGAGCTAACTATGGCTACACCTTC
abundance: .; v_gene: TRBV18; j_gene: TRBJ1-1; d_gene: .; CDR3aa: CASSPLAGMNTEAFF; CDR3nt: TGTGCCAGCTCTCCTTTAGCAGGGATGAACACTGAAGCTTTCTTT
abundance: once; v_gene: TRBV2; j_gene: TRBJ2-2; d_gene: TRBD2; CDR3aa: CASKGLAGGGTGELFF; CDR3nt: TGTGCCAGCAAGGGACTAGCGGGGGGTGGCACCGGGGAGCTGTTTTTT
abundance: .; v_gene: TRBV21-1; j_gene: TRBJ1-5; d_gene: .; CDR3aa: CVGGAQPQHF; CDR3nt: TGTGTAGGGGGGGCTCAGCCCCAGCATTTT
abundance: once; v_gene: TRBV5-4; j_gene: TRBJ1-4; d_gene: TRBD1; CDR3aa: CASSPGQGTNEKLFF; CDR3nt: TGTGCCAGCAGCCCTGGACAGGGCACTAATGAAAAACTGTTTTTT
abundance: .; v_gene: TRBV19; j_gene: TRBJ1-5; d_gene: .; CDR3aa: CASSMPRWGGGQPQHF; CDR3nt: TGTGCCAGTAGTATGCCCAGATGGGGGGGAGGTCAGCCCCAGCATTTT
abundance: .; v_gene: TRBV5-1; j_gene: TRBJ1-2; d_gene: .; CDR3aa: CASSLGPIQGNYGYTF; CDR3nt: TGCGCCAGCAGCTTGGGACCGATACAGGGCAACTATGGCTACACCTTC
abundance: once; v_gene: TRBV3-1/TRBV3-2; j_gene: TRBJ1-1; d_gene: .; CDR3aa: CASSPGTPSEAFF; CDR3nt: TGTGCCAGCAGCCCCGGGACACCCTCTGAAGCTTTCTTT
abundance: .; v_gene: TRBV15; j_gene: TRBJ1-2; d_gene: TRBD1; CDR3aa: CATKRDRAGGYTF; CDR3nt: TGTGCCACCAAAAGAGACAGGGCCGGTGGCTACACCTTC
abundance: once; v_gene: TRBV7-9; j_gene: TRBJ2-2; d_gene: .; CDR3aa: CASSLGDSYTGELFF; CDR3nt: TGTGCCAGCAGCCTAGGGGACTCCTACACCGGGGAGCTGTTTTTT
abundance: .; v_gene: TRBV19; j_gene: TRBJ1-5; d_gene: TRBD1; CDR3aa: CASSILPTGANQPQHF; CDR3nt: TGTGCCAGTAGTATACTCCCGACAGGGGCTAATCAGCCCCAGCATTTT